The entry that follows covers one TCR beta chain sequence. The data stem from a study of blood T cell repertoires in COVID-19. Study-level background: COVID-19 samples from acute and convalescent phases originated in the United States, Italy and Spain.

This CDR3 comprises 16 residues. Germline-derived CDR1 and CDR2 are SGHKS and YYEKEE (reference sequence). V was clipped by 0 bases and J by 9 bases, with 22 bases between them. The method was immunoSEQ multiplex PCR; TCRdb's version includes in-frame clones alone and lacks a portion of them. The sample has roughly 140,000 clones, 75% to 90% seen once. This receptor was identified in a woman between 55 and 75 years old with active or convalescent COVID-19. This chain uses TRBV5-5 with TRBJ2-7, with a weak D call TRBD1 (5 bases). Sequencing input: peripheral blood. The CDR3 sequence: CASSLEGKTPYDRQYF. The CDR3 DNA is TGTGCCAGCAGCTTGGAGGGGAAGACCCCCTACGATCGGCAGTACTTC.